The 25 T cell receptor beta chains below were found in one sample sequenced in a study of blood T cell repertoires in COVID-19. Method: immunoSEQ multiplex PCR; TCRdb's copy keeps in-frame clones and lacks some. The table shows 190,000 or so clones, with roughly 86% occurring only once. What was sequenced was peripheral blood. The receptors shown here come from a man aged 40-50 years with active or convalescent COVID-19.

The chain couples TRBV5-1 to TRBJ1-2; TRBD1 matches 9 bases. The CDR3 sequence is 14 residues long. Germline V CDR1 and CDR2: SGHRS, YFSETQ. The junction had 8 bases not matched to a gene; V was cut back by 7 bases and J by 4 bases. In DNA form, the CDR3 reads TGCGCCAGCGGAACAGGGGGCGCCCCCTATGGCTACACCTTC. Translated: CASGTGGAPYGYTF.

At least ten counts were recorded for this clone. This sequence joins TRBV19 and TRBJ1-1; 9 bases are a match to TRBD1. The V gene end was trimmed by 7 bases and the J gene end by 3 bases; junction bases not matched to a gene: 6. The CDR3 length is 14 residues. Germline V gene sequence: CDR1 LNHDA, CDR2 SQIVND (reference sequence). The CDR3 nucleotides read TGTGCCAGTACCTTACAGGGGGCGTACACTGAAGCTTTCTTT. Its protein is CASTLQGAYTEAFF.

V is TRBV7-3 and J is TRBJ2-2, with 7 bases fitting TRBD1. Trimming at V came to 5 bases and at J to 6 bases, leaving 6 bases not matched to a gene. Germline V CDR1 and CDR2: SGHTA, FQGTGA. The CDR3 consists of 14 residues. The CDR3 here is CASSPETGAGELFF. CDR3 DNA: TGTGCCAGCAGCCCCGAAACAGGGGCCGGGGAGCTGTTTTTT.

This chain's CDR3 is CATSRDNEGSSLYGYTF. In nucleotides, the CDR3 is TGTGCCACCAGCAGAGATAATGAGGGCTCCTCCCTCTATGGCTACACCTTC. The chain employs TRBV15 and TRBJ1-2, with no clear D. V was cut by 0 bases and J by 4 bases, with 18 bases left in between. Germline CDR1 and CDR2: LNHNV and YYDKDF (reference sequence). This CDR3 spans 17 amino acids.

This clone appeared once. The rearrangement links TRBV19 to TRBJ1-4; TRBD1 agrees at 7 bases. With 9 bases clipped from V and 6 bases from J, the junction kept 7 bases outside the gene matches. This CDR3 is 13 amino acids long. CDR1 and CDR2 (germline): LNHDA, SQIVND (reference sequence). CDR3 residues: CASRDSRDEKLFF. The CDR3 nucleotides read TGTGCCAGCCGGGACAGCCGGGATGAAAAACTGTTTTTT.

V is TRBV9 and J is TRBJ2-1; D is possibly TRBD2 (5 bases). The CDR3 runs 13 residues. Per the germline V gene, CDR1 is SGDLS and CDR2 is YYNGEE. V dropped 0 bases and J dropped 10 bases, with 11 bases sitting between them. Here the CDR3 DNA reads TGTGCCAGCAGCGTAGACGGGGTTCAGGAGCAGTTCTTC. Translated: CASSVDGVQEQFF.

This clone was detected only once. The genes are TRBV7-8 and TRBJ2-2; unclear D gene. In germline, CDR1 is SGHVS, CDR2 FQNEAQ. The CDR3 extends over 14 amino acids. V was pared by 1 base and J by 6 bases, with 9 bases between. As DNA, the CDR3 is TGTGCCAGCAGCTTAGTACTATTCCCCGGGGAGCTGTTTTTT. Its translation is CASSLVLFPGELFF.

The V call is TRBV13, the J call TRBJ2-1; unclear D gene. V dropped 2 bases and J dropped 0 bases, with 2 bases sitting between them. Germline V gene sequence: CDR1 PRHDT, CDR2 FYEKMQ (reference sequence). The CDR3 is 13 amino acids. The CDR3 loop is CASSLYSYNEQFF. The CDR3 DNA reads TGTGCCAGCAGCTTATACTCCTACAATGAGCAGTTCTTC.

This rearrangement joins TRBV15 to TRBJ1-3; D is perhaps TRBD1 (5 bases). This CDR3 comprises 13 residues. The V gene's germline CDR1 is LNHNV and CDR2 YYDKDF (reference sequence). Trimming removed 6 bases from V and 0 bases from J, with 6 bases in between. The CDR3, as DNA: TGTGCCACCAGACAGGTCTCTGGAAACACCATATATTTT. Encoded protein: CATRQVSGNTIYF.

The V call is TRBV3-1 (or the pseudogene TRBV3-2), the J call TRBJ1-4, with TRBD1 as a possible D gene (5 bases). The V gene's germline CDR1 is LGHDT and CDR2 YNNKEL (reference sequence). Trimming removed 3 bases at V and 8 bases at J, with 16 bases between. CDR3 length equals 15 residues. The CDR3 reads CASSQSGASREKLFF. The CDR3 nucleotides read TGTGCCAGCAGCCAGAGTGGGGCGAGCCGGGAAAAACTGTTTTTT.

This chain's CDR3 is CASSGGQGAHSPLHF. DNA of the CDR3: TGTGCCAGCAGTGGGGGACAGGGGGCGCATTCACCCCTCCACTTT. The chain carries TRBV2 and TRBJ1-6, with 12 bases aligning to TRBD1. CDR1 and CDR2 (germline): SNHLY, FYNNEI. The CDR3 is 15 amino acids. V trimming: 4 bases; J trimming: 8 bases; junction bases outside the gene matches: 3.

The count of this clone is one. V and J are TRBV7-3 and TRBJ1-2; 7 positions match TRBD1. Germline loops: CDR1 SGHTA, CDR2 FQGTGA. The V gene end was trimmed by 1 base and the J gene end by 8 bases; junction bases not matched to a gene: 10. The CDR3 loop spans 15 amino acids. CDR3 residues: CASSLSGGRGLGYTF. For the CDR3, the DNA is TGTGCCAGCAGCTTAAGTGGCGGCAGGGGGTTGGGCTACACCTTC.

The V and J genes are TRBV19 and TRBJ2-5; 8 positions agree with TRBD2. This CDR3 is built from 15 residues. Unmatched junction bases numbered 10, after V lost 5 bases and J lost 5 bases. CDR1 is LNHDA and CDR2 is SQIVND in the germline V gene (reference sequence). In DNA, the CDR3 is TGTGCCAGTAGTGAACGTGGGACTAGTCAGGAGACCCAGTACTTC. Translation gives CASSERGTSQETQYF.

V usage is TRBV7-3 and J usage is TRBJ2-3; 10 bases are a match to TRBD1. From germline, CDR1 is SGHTA and CDR2 FQGTGA. V lost 2 bases and J lost 4; bases outside the gene matches: 15. The CDR3 has 19 amino acids. CDR3 protein: CASSLFGTGARTSPDTQYF. The CDR3 bases are TGTGCCAGCAGCTTATTCGGGACAGGGGCCCGCACTTCCCCAGATACGCAGTATTTT.

The chain joins TRBV6-6 to TRBJ1-1, with 10 bases lining up with TRBD1. V lost 4 bases, J lost 8 bases, and 7 bases stayed unmatched. The germline V gene encodes CDR1 MNHNY and CDR2 SVGAGI (reference sequence). The CDR3 sequence is 14 residues long. The CDR3 DNA is TGTGCCAGCAGTTGGCGGGACAGGGGTGCCGAAGCTTTCTTT. It encodes CASSWRDRGAEAFF.

The chain combines TRBV2 with TRBJ1-5; 11 positions match TRBD1. Trimming cost V 8 bases and J 5 bases; bases outside gene matches: 5. CDR1 is SNHLY, CDR2 FYNNEI, per germline. CDR3 length equals 14 residues. The CDR3 here is CASDGQGAYQPQHF. In DNA form, the CDR3 reads TGTGCCAGCGATGGACAGGGGGCTTATCAGCCCCAGCATTTT.

This rearrangement joins TRBV19 to TRBJ1-5; D gene unclear. V was shortened by 5 bases and J by 2 bases, with 13 bases between the two germline ends. The germline gives CDR1 LNHDA, CDR2 SQIVND (reference sequence). This CDR3 contains 15 residues. The chain's CDR3 is CASSFQARGNQPQHF. In nucleotides, the CDR3 is TGTGCCAGTAGTTTCCAGGCGAGGGGCAATCAGCCCCAGCATTTT. The full variable domain, in which reference TRBV19 and TRBJ1-5 provide the parts outside the CDR3, is DGGITQSPKYLFRKEGQNVTLSCEQNLNHDAMYWYRQDPGQGLRLIYYSQIVNDFQKGDIAEGYSVSREKKESFPLTVTSAQKNPTAFYLCASSFQARGNQPQHFGDGTRLSIL.

The chain carries TRBV5-1 and TRBJ2-3, with TRBD1 identical over 7 bases. With 3 bases clipped from V and 4 bases from J, the junction kept 11 bases outside the gene matches. The V gene's germline CDR1 is SGHRS and CDR2 YFSETQ. This CDR3 has 16 residues. CDR3 DNA sequence: TGCGCCAGCAGCTCCCATCCGACAGGGCAGGCAGATACGCAGTATTTT. Encoded protein: CASSSHPTGQADTQYF.

The chain has TRBV4-1 and TRBJ1-5; tentative D call: TRBD1 (5 bases). Per the germline V gene, CDR1 is MGHRA and CDR2 is YSYEKL. The V end was cut by 0 bases, the J end by 7 bases, with 13 bases between. This CDR3 has 15 residues. This CDR3 reads CASSQEAGNRQPQHF. The CDR3 DNA sequence: TGCGCCAGCAGCCAAGAAGCAGGGAATCGCCAGCCCCAGCATTTT.

The rearrangement uses TRBV28 and TRBJ2-7; 9 bases are shared with TRBD1. The germline V gene encodes CDR1 MDHEN and CDR2 SYDVKM. There are 15 residues in the CDR3. V shed 8 bases and J 7 bases; nucleotides not matched to a gene: 15. As DNA, the CDR3 is TGTGCCAGCTGTTGGGGTGGGACAGGGCTGGGTGAGCAGTACTTC. It is translated as CASCWGGTGLGEQYF. Supplemented by reference TRBV28 and TRBJ2-7, the full variable domain reads DVKVTQSSRYLVKRTGEKVFLECVQDMDHENMFWYRQDPGLGLRLIYFSYDVKMKEKGDIPEGYSVSREKKERFSLILESASTNQTSMYLCASCWGGTGLGEQYFGPGTRLTVT.

This sequence joins TRBV19 and TRBJ2-3; 8 nucleotides line up with TRBD2. Germline V gene data show CDR1 as LNHDA and CDR2 as SQIVND (reference sequence). This CDR3 is 14 amino acids long. V gave up 6 bases and J gave up 1 base; unmatched junction bases: 3. DNA of the CDR3: TGTGCCAGTAGGGCGCGGGGGGGCACAGATACGCAGTATTTT. Amino acid sequence: CASRARGGTDTQYF.

The chain carries TRBV29-1 and TRBJ1-2, with 7 bases lining up with TRBD1. The CDR3 covers 14 residues. The V segment lost 6 bases and the J segment 5 bases; nucleotides outside the gene matches: 12. Germline CDR1 SQVTM, CDR2 ANQGSEA. The CDR3 region has the DNA TGCAGCGTCCAATCAGGGACAGCGACATATGGCTACACCTTC. It is translated as CSVQSGTATYGYTF.

This chain joins TRBV5-6 and TRBJ1-1; 7 positions match TRBD1. V dropped 4 bases and J dropped 5; count of bases not matched to a gene: 8. Germline V gives CDR1 SGHDT, CDR2 YYEEEE. The CDR3 is made up of 14 amino acids. In nucleotides, the CDR3 is TGTGCCAGCAGCCACCGTGGGGACAGTACTGAAGCTTTCTTT. This gives the protein CASSHRGDSTEAFF. Supplemented by reference TRBV5-6 and TRBJ1-1, the full variable domain reads DAGVTQSPTHLIKTRGQQVTLRCSPKSGHDTVSWYQQALGQGPQFIFQYYEEEERQRGNFPDRFSGHQFPNYSSELNVNALLLGDSALYLCASSHRGDSTEAFFGQGTRLTVV.

The J gene is TRBJ2-1, the V gene TRBV5-1; 12 bases match TRBD2. J gave up 0 bases and V 4 bases, and 8 bases lay outside the gene matches. The CDR3 sequence is 18 residues long. Germline V gives CDR1 SGHRS, CDR2 YFSETQ. CDR3 region: CASSPLTSGGSSYNEQFF. The DNA for the CDR3 is TGCGCCAGCAGCCCCTTGACTAGCGGGGGTAGCTCCTACAATGAGCAGTTCTTC.

The genes are TRBV5-1 and TRBJ1-1, with 7 positions matching TRBD1. Per the germline V gene, CDR1 is SGHRS and CDR2 is YFSETQ. The CDR3 is 13 amino acids. V dropped 0 bases and J dropped 7; count of bases not matched to a gene: 3. CDR3 bases: TGCGCCAGCAGCTTGGAGACAGGGTATGAAGCTTTCTTT. The encoded protein is CASSLETGYEAFF. Filled out from reference TRBV5-1 and TRBJ1-1, the complete variable domain reads KAGVTQTPRYLIKTRGQQVTLSCSPISGHRSVSWYQQTPGQGLQFLFEYFSETQRNKGNFPGRFSGRQFSNSRSEMNVSTLELGDSALYLCASSLETGYEAFFGQGTRLTVV.